This T cell receptor beta chain appears in the sequencing data of a study of T cells in Graves' hyperthyroidism and ophthalmopathy. As for the study in general: The initial diagnosis was the point when peripheral blood was collected, ahead of any treatment.

Template material for amplifying TCR beta CDR3 regions consisted of RNA transcripts. With the HTBI primer set, the TCR CDR3 went through a first round of RT-PCR. TCRdb reanalysed the multiplex PCR reads using MiXCR and keeps one entry per CDR3 protein. This table has about 640,000 distinct CDR3 sequences, 20% to 25% appearing once. This CDR3 region has 16 residues. CDR1 SGHNT and CDR2 YYREEE come from the germline V gene (reference sequence). V was clipped by 0 bases and J by 1 base, with 13 bases between them. Thyroid ultrasound and orbital computed tomography, with clinical symptoms and serum thyroxine and TRAb, informed diagnoses.

This clonotype was obtained from a man aged 25-40 years with Graves' ophthalmopathy. This rearrangement joins TRBV5-4 to TRBJ2-5; D might be TRBD2 (6 bases). The sample taken for sequencing was blood. As DNA, the CDR3 is TGTGCCAGCAGCTTGGTACGGGCGGGAACCCAAGAGACCCAGTACTTC. It is translated as CASSLVRAGTQETQYF.